These 28 T cell receptor beta chains came from one sample sequenced in a study of a mutant IDH1 vaccine in newly diagnosed glioma. Time point reported: week 11, during vaccination. A 20-mer mutant IDH1 peptide at 300 ug was injected subcutaneously with topical imiquimod. This table comes from immunoSEQ multiplex PCR, and its TCRdb copy is limited to in-frame clones, with some not included. The table records tens of thousands of clones, 90% of them present only once. Antigens of these TCRs are unknown. The sample consisted of PBMCs, taken from a glioma patient whose treatment included an IDH1 peptide vaccine. The receptors derive from a man aged 18 to 30 with glioma.

The genes are TRBV25-1 and TRBJ2-1; a possible D gene is TRBD1 (5 bases). This CDR3 has 13 amino acids. Deletions cut 7 bases from V and 6 bases from J, with 13 bases between. Germline CDR1 MGHDK, CDR2 SYGVNS. CDR3 in amino acids: CASNSGSGNEQFF. The CDR3 DNA sequence: TGTGCCAGCAACTCAGGGTCGGGCAATGAGCAGTTCTTC. The full variable domain, its missing parts supplied by reference TRBV25-1 and TRBJ2-1, is EADIYQTPRYLVIGTGKKITLECSQTMGHDKMYWYQQDPGMELHLIHYSYGVNSTEKGDLSSESTVSRIRTEHFPLTLESARPSHTSQYLCASNSGSGNEQFFGPGTRLTVL.

The chain links TRBV29-1 to TRBJ1-5; D perhaps matches TRBD1 (6 bases). The CDR3 length is 13 residues. With 6 bases removed from V and 7 bases from J, the gap between germline ends came to 16 bases. Germline V gene data show CDR1 as SQVTM and CDR2 as ANQGSEA. The CDR3 sequence is CSVAGTTSQPQHF. The CDR3 DNA reads as TGCAGCGTAGCCGGGACAACCTCCCAGCCCCAGCATTTT.

The chain links TRBV6-5 to TRBJ2-3, with D unresolved. Trimming removed 6 bases at V and 0 bases at J, with 13 bases between. The germline V gene has CDR1 MNHEY and CDR2 SVGAGI. The CDR3 length is 15 residues. CDR3 sequence: CASSPLKPSTDTQYF. As DNA, the CDR3 is TGTGCCAGCAGCCCCCTGAAACCGAGCACAGATACGCAGTATTTT.

The genes are TRBV25-1 and TRBJ2-5; possibly TRBD1 for D (6 bases). The CDR3 loop spans 17 amino acids. In germline, CDR1 is MGHDK, CDR2 SYGVNS. V dropped 3 bases and J dropped 2 bases, with 19 bases sitting between them. CDR3 bases: TGTGCCAGCAGTGACCCCAAGGGCAGGGGTAAACAAGAGACCCAGTACTTC. The encoded protein is CASSDPKGRGKQETQYF. The full variable domain, rest sourced from reference TRBV25-1 and TRBJ2-5, is EADIYQTPRYLVIGTGKKITLECSQTMGHDKMYWYQQDPGMELHLIHYSYGVNSTEKGDLSSESTVSRIRTEHFPLTLESARPSHTSQYLCASSDPKGRGKQETQYFGPGTRLLVL.

J is TRBJ1-1 and V is TRBV2; no clear D. V lost 4 bases, J lost 5 bases, and 11 bases lay in between. This CDR3 comprises 13 residues. Germline V gene sequence: CDR1 SNHLY, CDR2 FYNNEI. CDR3 DNA sequence: TGTGCCAGCAGTGTTCAAAGTTTAACTGAAGCTTTCTTT. As protein: CASSVQSLTEAFF.

The chain carries TRBV5-4 and TRBJ2-3; 12 nucleotides match TRBD1. Germline V CDR1 and CDR2: SGHNT, YYREEE (reference sequence). V lost 0 bases and J lost 0; bases outside the gene matches: 5. This CDR3 is 18 amino acids long. CDR3 loop: CASSLGDRGRDSTDTQYF. In DNA, the CDR3 is TGTGCCAGCAGCTTGGGGGACAGGGGGCGCGATAGCACAGATACGCAGTATTTT.

This clone was counted a single time. V usage is TRBV18 and J usage is TRBJ1-3; D remains ambiguous. The germline gives CDR1 KGHSH, CDR2 LQKENI. The CDR3 spans 18 residues. Trimming left V 2 bases short and J 1 base short, with 18 bases between. The CDR3 coding sequence is TGTGCCAGCTCACCAACAATCGCCATAGGAACTTCTGGAAACACCATATATTTT. Protein product: CASSPTIAIGTSGNTIYF.

The chain uses TRBV4-2 and TRBJ1-1; 9 bases line up with TRBD1. The CDR3 is 13 amino acids. J was trimmed by 8 bases and V by 2 bases; bases with no gene match: 3. Per the germline V gene, CDR1 is LGHNA and CDR2 is YNFKEQ. The CDR3 nucleotides read TGTGCCAGCAGCCAAAAGGGACAGGGAGAAGCTTTCTTT. Its translation is CASSQKGQGEAFF.

The chain joins TRBV5-8 to TRBJ2-4; 12 bases are shared with TRBD2. Germline V CDR1 and CDR2: SGHTS, YDEGEE. The CDR3 is 17 residues long. Germline trimming cut 0 bases from V and 8 bases from J; bases unmatched to any gene: 9. The DNA for the CDR3 is TGTGCCAGCAGCTTGGCGCTGACTAGCGGGGGAAGGGACATTCAGTACTTC. Its protein product is CASSLALTSGGRDIQYF.

This chain joins TRBV5-1 and TRBJ2-1; no definite D call. From germline, CDR1 is SGHRS and CDR2 YFSETQ. The CDR3 has 14 amino acids. V shed 4 bases and J shed 0 bases, with 8 bases lying between them. CDR3 bases: TGCGCCAGCAGCGGAACGAGCTCCTACAATGAGCAGTTCTTC. Protein sequence: CASSGTSSYNEQFF.

This rearrangement joins TRBV28 to TRBJ1-1; D possibly corresponds to TRBD1 (6 bases). CDR1 is MDHEN, CDR2 SYDVKM, per germline. The CDR3 extends over 13 amino acids. V lost 6 bases and J 1 base, leaving 9 bases between the germline ends. The CDR3 here is CASRETGNTEAFF. CDR3 DNA: TGTGCCAGCAGGGAGACAGGGAACACTGAAGCTTTCTTT. The full variable domain, in which reference TRBV28 and TRBJ1-1 provide the parts outside the CDR3, is DVKVTQSSRYLVKRTGEKVFLECVQDMDHENMFWYRQDPGLGLRLIYFSYDVKMKEKGDIPEGYSVSREKKERFSLILESASTNQTSMYLCASRETGNTEAFFGQGTRLTVV.

V is TRBV28 and J is TRBJ2-3, with D possibly matching TRBD1 (6 bases). The CDR3 contains 13 residues. V shed 6 bases and J shed 4 bases, with 11 bases lying between them. The V gene's germline CDR1 is MDHEN and CDR2 SYDVKM. The CDR3 sequence: CASRTTGSDTQYF. The CDR3 bases are TGTGCCAGCAGAACGACAGGCTCAGATACGCAGTATTTT. Drawing the rest from reference TRBV28 and TRBJ2-3, the complete variable domain is DVKVTQSSRYLVKRTGEKVFLECVQDMDHENMFWYRQDPGLGLRLIYFSYDVKMKEKGDIPEGYSVSREKKERFSLILESASTNQTSMYLCASRTTGSDTQYFGPGTRLTVL.

The J gene is TRBJ1-1, the V gene TRBV7-2; TRBD1 is a possible D gene (5 bases). Germline V gene lookup returns CDR1 SGHTA and CDR2 FQGNSA. The CDR3 is made up of 13 amino acids. Trimming removed 3 bases from V and 6 bases from J, with 11 bases in between. CDR3 DNA sequence: TGTGCCAGCAGCTTGACGGGAGGGGCTGAAGCTTTCTTT. Translated: CASSLTGGAEAFF.

The V gene is TRBV6-1, the J gene TRBJ1-2; TRBD1 matches at 7 bases. Looked up from germline, CDR1 is MNHNS and CDR2 is SASEGT. The trim removed 4 bases at V and 4 bases at J, leaving 3 bases unmatched. This CDR3 has 13 residues. The DNA for the CDR3 is TGTGCCAGCAGTGCCCAGGGGGGCTATGGCTACACCTTC. Translated, it gives CASSAQGGYGYTF.

V and J are TRBV6-5 and TRBJ1-1; D unresolved. The germline CDR1 and CDR2 sequences are MNHEY and SVGAGI. This CDR3 region has 12 residues. V was cut by 7 bases and J by 11 bases, with 17 bases left in between. The CDR3 reads CASTTHFGLAFF. CDR3 in DNA: TGTGCCAGCACTACCCACTTCGGCTTGGCTTTCTTT.

The rearrangement links TRBV15 to TRBJ2-1, with 9 nucleotides matching TRBD2. CDR1 and CDR2 (germline): LNHNV, YYDKDF (reference sequence). J was trimmed by 0 bases and V by 8 bases; bases with no gene match: 8. This CDR3 has 16 residues. The CDR3 region is CATSGSGRPSYNEQFF. The CDR3 DNA reads as TGTGCCACCTCGGGGAGCGGGAGGCCCTCCTACAATGAGCAGTTCTTC.

The rearrangement links TRBV2 to TRBJ1-1; D is perhaps TRBD1 (5 bases). The CDR3 runs 13 residues. V lost 3 bases and J 11 bases, leaving 16 bases between the germline ends. Germline CDR1 reads SNHLY; CDR2 reads FYNNEI. The CDR3 nucleotides are TGTGCCAGCAGTGAGGGGACTCTCCTGGAGGCTTTCTTT. Translation gives CASSEGTLLEAFF.

This clone was picked up a small number of times. For the CDR3, the DNA is TGTGCCAGCAGCCAAGAGCCTAGCGGCACAGATACGCAGTATTTT. It is translated as CASSQEPSGTDTQYF. The chain uses TRBV4-2 and TRBJ2-3, with D perhaps matching TRBD2 (6 bases). The germline CDR1 and CDR2 sequences are LGHNA and YNFKEQ. This CDR3 comprises 15 residues. Trimming cost V 0 bases and J 1 base, with 8 bases left between them.

This clone was counted once. This sequence joins TRBV4-1 and TRBJ1-6; D gene ambiguous. V was cut by 0 bases and J by 6 bases, with 9 bases left in between. This CDR3 is built from 15 residues. CDR1 is MGHRA and CDR2 is YSYEKL in the germline V gene. This chain's CDR3 is CASSQEAVGNSPLHF. DNA of the CDR3: TGCGCCAGCAGCCAAGAGGCAGTCGGTAATTCACCCCTCCACTTT.

The V gene is TRBV6-1, the J gene TRBJ2-7; 11 bases are shared with TRBD1. This CDR3 comprises 14 residues. Germline loops: CDR1 MNHNS, CDR2 SASEGT. V shed 1 base and J 8 bases; nucleotides not matched to a gene: 4. In DNA, the CDR3 is TGTGCCAGCAGTGAAGGGACAGGGGGCGGTAAGCAGTACTTC. Protein sequence: CASSEGTGGGKQYF.

The chain has TRBV5-1 and TRBJ1-1; D is undetermined. V was trimmed by 0 bases and J by 5 bases, leaving 8 bases between them. The germline V gene encodes CDR1 SGHRS and CDR2 YFSETQ. This CDR3 has 13 residues. The CDR3 reads CASSLDLRTEAFF. CDR3 nucleotide sequence: TGCGCCAGCAGCTTGGACCTTCGGACTGAAGCTTTCTTT.

This rearrangement joins TRBV29-1 to TRBJ2-7; D remains ambiguous. V was cut by 4 bases and J by 2 bases, with 6 bases left in between. This CDR3 has 11 amino acids. Germline assignment: CDR1 SQVTM and CDR2 ANQGSEA. The CDR3, as DNA: TGCAGCGTTGTGGTCACCTACGAGCAGTACTTC. This encodes CSVVVTYEQYF.

The chain employs TRBV4-3 and TRBJ1-4; D perhaps matches TRBD1 (6 bases). Germline loops: CDR1 LGHNA, CDR2 YSLEER. The length of the CDR3 is 16 residues. V lost 3 bases to trimming and J lost 3 bases, with 14 bases between them. In DNA, the CDR3 is TGCGCCAGCAGCCAGAGTCACAGGGTAGCTAATGAAAAACTGTTTTTT. Amino acid sequence: CASSQSHRVANEKLFF.

The V call is TRBV6-5, the J call TRBJ1-2, with unresolved D. CDR3 length equals 13 residues. From germline, CDR1 is MNHEY and CDR2 SVGAGI. Deletions cut 6 bases from V and 9 bases from J, with 17 bases between. CDR3: CASRRTALGSYTF. The CDR3 nucleotides are TGTGCCAGCAGGCGGACGGCGCTAGGTAGCTACACCTTC.

The V gene is TRBV7-8, the J gene TRBJ2-7, with TRBD2 identical over 12 bases. The CDR3 spans 15 residues. The V segment lost 5 bases and the J segment 5 bases; nucleotides outside the gene matches: 7. Germline CDR1 SGHVS, CDR2 FQNEAQ. For the CDR3, the DNA is TGTGCCAGCAGCCAAAGGAGACTAGCGGGAGACGAGCAGTACTTC. Its translation is CASSQRRLAGDEQYF. Together with reference TRBV7-8 and TRBJ2-7, the CDR3 gives the full variable domain: GAGVSQSPRYKVAKRGQDVALRCDPISGHVSLFWYQQALGQGPEFLTYFQNEAQLDKSGLPSDRFFAERPEGSVSTLKIQRTQQEDSAVYLCASSQRRLAGDEQYFGPGTRLTVT.

The rearrangement joins TRBV30 to TRBJ2-1; D is tentatively TRBD1 or TRBD2 (6 bases each). The germline V gene has CDR1 GTSNPN and CDR2 SVGIG (reference sequence). The CDR3 contains 13 residues. The ends were cut back, 3 bases at V and 10 bases at J, with 16 bases in the middle. This CDR3 reads CAWSPGARGEQFF. The CDR3 bases are TGTGCCTGGAGCCCAGGGGCGCGGGGCGAGCAGTTCTTC. The full variable domain, in which reference TRBV30 and TRBJ2-1 provide the parts outside the CDR3, is SQTIHQWPATLVQPVGSPLSLECTVEGTSNPNLYWYRQAAGRGLQLLFYSVGIGQISSEVPQNLSASRPQDRQFILSSKKLLLSDSGFYLCAWSPGARGEQFFGPGTRLTVL.

This chain links TRBV14 with TRBJ2-6; 8 nucleotides align to TRBD1. Germline CDR1 and CDR2: SGHDN and FVKESK. With V trimmed by 4 bases and J by 4 bases, 3 bases remained unmatched. The CDR3 runs 15 residues. CDR3 in DNA: TGTGCCAGCAGCCGACAGGGGAGAGGGGCCAACGTCCTGACTTTC. It yields the protein CASSRQGRGANVLTF.

V gene TRBV19 combines with J gene TRBJ2-5; D remains unclear. V was cut by 4 bases and J by 4 bases, with 10 bases left in between. The length of the CDR3 is 13 residues. Germline V gives CDR1 LNHDA, CDR2 SQIVND (reference sequence). Here the CDR3 DNA reads TGTGCCAGTAGTAAAGGCCTAAGAGAGACCCAGTACTTC. Translating it yields CASSKGLRETQYF.